Sequencing of this T cell receptor beta chain was carried out in a study of beta chain features in type 1 diabetes. The overall study: Across the samples, 100 million to 130 million sorted cells were examined in total.

Notes on the study in general: Among all four CD4+ subsets, Type 1 diabetes patients had TCRB CDR3s that were moderately but significantly shorter.

What was sequenced were expressed TCRB transcripts, since all of the isolated RNA had been reverse transcribed. TCRdb's copy holds only in-frame clones and misses some; the assay was immunoSEQ multiplex PCR. The sample shows about 340,000 clones, approximately 13% of them seen only once. The CDR3 covers 15 residues. As regards this clone: What it binds is not known.

The chain combines TRBV21-1 with TRBJ1-5; the table's D gene call, TRBD1, was not cross checked with the DNA. TRBV21-1 represents a pseudogene. Sequencing was performed on naive CD4+ T cells from blood. The receptor was derived from a woman under 30 with type 1 diabetes. The CDR3 bases are TGTGCCAGCAGCAACCGGGACAGGGCCGATCAGCCCCAGCATTTT. It codes for CASSNRDRADQPQHF.